Sequencing of this T cell receptor (beta chain) was carried out in a study of T cell responses to AZD1222 COVID-19 vaccine. The CDR3 runs 19 residues. The V segment lost 1 base and the J segment 6 bases; nucleotides outside the gene matches: 12. CDR1 SGHTA and CDR2 FQGNSA come from the germline V gene. Sequenced by immunoSEQ multiplex PCR; TCRdb stores in-frame clones only, minus some. Of about 110,000 clones in the sample, roughly 90% were seen once. The source was peripheral blood, collected on day 0 of AZD1222 vaccination. The TCR was taken from an adult in good health. The chain uses TRBV7-2 and TRBJ2-1; 13 nucleotides match TRBD2. CDR3 sequence (DNA): TGTGCCAGCAGCTTAGGCCCAGCCCCGACTAGCGGGGGGCTCAATGAGCAGTTCTTC. It specifies CASSLGPAPTSGGLNEQFF.